The 15 T cell receptor beta chains below all came from one sample that was sequenced in a study of cytomegalovirus exposure and HLA in healthy donors. Researchers ran the PCR with 60 Vbeta and 13 Jbeta primers. The method was immunoSEQ multiplex PCR; TCRdb's version includes in-frame clones alone and lacks a portion of them. The sample consists of about 130,000 clones, roughly 73% of them appearing once. The sample was PBMCs. These receptors came from a man aged 55-75 years in good health and CMV-seropositive.

This chain uses TRBV5-1 with TRBJ1-1; D unresolved. The CDR3 length is 14 residues. Germline V gene lookup returns CDR1 SGHRS and CDR2 YFSETQ. V was clipped by 4 bases and J by 1 base, with 11 bases between them. The CDR3 protein is CASSPTTGNTEAFF. CDR3 DNA sequence: TGCGCCAGCAGCCCAACGACGGGGAACACTGAAGCTTTCTTT. Supplemented by reference TRBV5-1 and TRBJ1-1, the full variable domain reads KAGVTQTPRYLIKTRGQQVTLSCSPISGHRSVSWYQQTPGQGLQFLFEYFSETQRNKGNFPGRFSGRQFSNSRSEMNVSTLELGDSALYLCASSPTTGNTEAFFGQGTRLTVV.

This clone appeared a few times. This rearrangement joins TRBV5-1 to TRBJ2-1; 9 bases are shared with TRBD2. The CDR3 has 14 amino acids. The germline gives CDR1 SGHRS, CDR2 YFSETQ. V dropped 0 bases and J dropped 8; count of bases not matched to a gene: 3. In nucleotides, the CDR3 is TGCGCCAGCAGCTTGGAAGCGGGGGGCGATGAGCAGTTCTTC. Translated, it gives CASSLEAGGDEQFF.

The chain combines TRBV29-1 with TRBJ1-1; no clear D gene. The length of the CDR3 is 13 residues. Trimming cost V 3 bases and J 2 bases, with 10 bases left between them. CDR1 and CDR2 (germline): SQVTM, ANQGSEA. The CDR3 sequence: CSVDPGFNTEAFF. Written as DNA, the CDR3 is TGCAGCGTTGACCCCGGGTTTAACACTGAAGCTTTCTTT.

The V and J genes are TRBV30 and TRBJ1-6; TRBD1 matches at 7 bases. Looked up from germline, CDR1 is GTSNPN and CDR2 is SVGIG (reference sequence). The CDR3 is made up of 13 amino acids. V was clipped by 5 bases and J by 9 bases; unmatched bases: 7. The CDR3 loop reads CAWDTGEFSPLHF. For the CDR3, the DNA is TGTGCCTGGGATACAGGGGAATTTTCACCCCTCCACTTT.

J is TRBJ1-1 and V is TRBV14, with D maybe TRBD1 (6 bases). Trimming removed 3 bases at V and 5 bases at J, with 19 bases between. Germline V gene sequence: CDR1 SGHDN, CDR2 FVKESK. The CDR3 runs to 16 residues. CDR3 in DNA: TGTGCCAGCAGCCAGAGGCTCTCCGCCAGGGGAACTGAAGCTTTCTTT. It translates to CASSQRLSARGTEAFF. Filled out from reference TRBV14 and TRBJ1-1, the complete variable domain reads EAGVTQFPSHSVIEKGQTVTLRCDPISGHDNLYWYRRVMGKEIKFLLHFVKESKQDESGMPNNRFLAERTGGTYSTLKVQPAELEDSGVYFCASSQRLSARGTEAFFGQGTRLTVV.

The chain employs TRBV5-6 and TRBJ1-4, with a tentative D call TRBD1 (6 bases). Trimming took off 2 bases at V and 8 bases at J, with 13 bases between the two ends. This CDR3 region has 14 residues. The germline V gene has CDR1 SGHDT and CDR2 YYEEEE. CDR3 coding DNA: TGTGCCAGCAGCTTTTTCACAGGGTTGGAAAAACTGTTTTTT. It specifies CASSFFTGLEKLFF.

The gene calls are TRBV11-2 and TRBJ1-1, with D possibly being TRBD1 (5 bases). Per the germline V gene, CDR1 is SGHAT and CDR2 is FQNNGV. The CDR3 consists of 15 residues. V was clipped by 3 bases and J by 2 bases, with 13 bases between them. The CDR3: CASSLGRRANTEAFF. In DNA form, the CDR3 reads TGTGCCAGCAGCTTGGGCCGCAGGGCTAACACTGAAGCTTTCTTT.

This sequence joins TRBV5-1 and TRBJ1-6, with 8 bases aligning to TRBD1. Germline assignment: CDR1 SGHRS and CDR2 YFSETQ. The CDR3 has 15 amino acids. The V segment lost 5 bases and the J segment 9 bases; nucleotides outside the gene matches: 10. This chain's CDR3 is CASSLGTGGTSPLHF. The CDR3 DNA reads as TGCGCCAGCAGTCTTGGCACAGGGGGTACTTCACCCCTCCACTTT.

This chain connects TRBV5-1 to TRBJ1-2; D gene uncertain. Trimming left V 4 bases short and J 7 bases short, with 14 bases between. The V gene's germline CDR1 is SGHRS and CDR2 YFSETQ. The CDR3 is made up of 13 amino acids. The CDR3, as DNA: TGCGCCAGCAGCCTGGATGGGAGAGTTGGCTACACCTTC. This translates into CASSLDGRVGYTF. Drawing the rest from reference TRBV5-1 and TRBJ1-2, the complete variable domain is KAGVTQTPRYLIKTRGQQVTLSCSPISGHRSVSWYQQTPGQGLQFLFEYFSETQRNKGNFPGRFSGRQFSNSRSEMNVSTLELGDSALYLCASSLDGRVGYTFGSGTRLTVV.

This chain links TRBV28 with TRBJ1-1, with D perhaps matching TRBD1 (6 bases). V was pared by 3 bases and J by 0 bases, with 11 bases between. CDR1 is MDHEN and CDR2 is SYDVKM in the germline V gene. CDR3 length: 15 amino acids. CDR3 coding DNA: TGTGCCAGCAGTTTTCAGGGGAAAATGAACACTGAAGCTTTCTTT. Its protein is CASSFQGKMNTEAFF.

The CDR3 DNA reads TGTGCCGGCAACATAGAAGCTTTCTTT. It translates to CAGNIEAFF. J is TRBJ1-1 and V is TRBV5-3, with D uncertain. TRBV5-3 is flagged as an ORF with uncertain function. This CDR3 has 9 amino acids. V lost 10 bases and J lost 8, with 9 bases in between.

The rearrangement joins TRBV7-2 to TRBJ2-1; maybe TRBD1 (5 bases). V shed 4 bases and J shed 10 bases, with 14 bases lying between them. The CDR3 sequence is 13 residues long. Per germline, CDR1 SGHTA and CDR2 FQGNSA. The CDR3 loop reads CASSSELKGEQFF. CDR3 DNA: TGTGCCAGCAGCTCAGAATTAAAGGGGGAGCAGTTCTTC.

The V gene is TRBV28, the J gene TRBJ2-7; the D is unclear. With 3 bases removed from V and 4 bases from J, the gap between germline ends came to 7 bases. This CDR3 comprises 12 residues. Germline V gene sequence: CDR1 MDHEN, CDR2 SYDVKM. The DNA for the CDR3 is TGTGCCAGCAGTTTTCTCAGGTACGAGCAGTACTTC. Protein product: CASSFLRYEQYF.

This clone was found a few times. The chain carries TRBV28 and TRBJ1-6; D remains ambiguous. Between the trimmed V and J ends, which lost 5 bases and 9 bases, there was a span of 11 bases. The CDR3 contains 13 residues. Germline V gene lookup returns CDR1 MDHEN and CDR2 SYDVKM. CDR3 protein: CASSQSGGSPLHF. Written as DNA, the CDR3 is TGTGCCAGCAGTCAATCCGGAGGTTCACCCCTCCACTTT.

This chain connects TRBV19 to TRBJ2-5; D unresolved. The germline V gene has CDR1 LNHDA and CDR2 SQIVND (reference sequence). V was cut by 1 base and J by 4 bases, with 7 bases left in between. This CDR3 comprises 13 residues. CDR3 amino acids: CASSIVFRETQYF. In DNA, the CDR3 is TGTGCCAGTAGTATAGTATTCAGAGAGACCCAGTACTTC. The entire variable domain, with the rest obtained from reference TRBV19 and TRBJ2-5, is as follows: DGGITQSPKYLFRKEGQNVTLSCEQNLNHDAMYWYRQDPGQGLRLIYYSQIVNDFQKGDIAEGYSVSREKKESFPLTVTSAQKNPTAFYLCASSIVFRETQYFGPGTRLLVL.